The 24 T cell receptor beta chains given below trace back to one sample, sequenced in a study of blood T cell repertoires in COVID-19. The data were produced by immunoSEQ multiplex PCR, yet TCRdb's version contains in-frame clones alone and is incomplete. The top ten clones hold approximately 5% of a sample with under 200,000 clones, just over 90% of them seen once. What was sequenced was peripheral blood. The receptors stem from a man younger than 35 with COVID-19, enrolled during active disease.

CDR3 sequence reads: CASSVALWASGDNEQFF. The CDR3 DNA is TGTGCCAGCAGCGTAGCTCTGTGGGCTAGCGGTGACAATGAGCAGTTCTTC. The rearrangement links TRBV9 to TRBJ2-1, with 7 bases lining up with TRBD2. Germline V gene sequence: CDR1 SGDLS, CDR2 YYNGEE. This CDR3 is 17 amino acids long. V dropped 0 bases and J dropped 5; count of bases not matched to a gene: 11.

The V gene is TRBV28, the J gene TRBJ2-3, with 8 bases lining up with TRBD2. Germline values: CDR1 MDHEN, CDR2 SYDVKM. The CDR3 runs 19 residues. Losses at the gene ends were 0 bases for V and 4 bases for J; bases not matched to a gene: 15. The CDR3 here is CASSLWDSTSGSVADTQYF. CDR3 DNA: TGTGCCAGCAGTTTATGGGATTCCACTAGCGGCAGTGTAGCAGATACGCAGTATTTT.

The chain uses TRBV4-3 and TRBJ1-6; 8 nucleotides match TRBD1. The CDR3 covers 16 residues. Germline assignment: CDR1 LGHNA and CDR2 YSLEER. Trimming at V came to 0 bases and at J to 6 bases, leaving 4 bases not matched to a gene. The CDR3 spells CASSQDEDRGNSPLHF. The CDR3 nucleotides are TGCGCCAGCAGCCAAGATGAAGACAGGGGTAATTCACCCCTCCACTTT.

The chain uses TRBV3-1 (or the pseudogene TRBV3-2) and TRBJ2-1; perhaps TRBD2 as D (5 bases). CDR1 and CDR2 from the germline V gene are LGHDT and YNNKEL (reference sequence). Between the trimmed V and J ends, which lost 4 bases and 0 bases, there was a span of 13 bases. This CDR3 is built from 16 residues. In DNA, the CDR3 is TGTGCCAGCAGCCCGTTTGGAGCGGTCTCCTACAATGAGCAGTTCTTC. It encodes CASSPFGAVSYNEQFF.

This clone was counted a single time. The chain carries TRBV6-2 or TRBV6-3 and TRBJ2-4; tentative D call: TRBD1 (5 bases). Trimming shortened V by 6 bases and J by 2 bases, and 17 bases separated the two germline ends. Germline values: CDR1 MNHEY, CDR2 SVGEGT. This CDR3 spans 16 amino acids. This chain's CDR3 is CASSRSPRQTKNIQYF. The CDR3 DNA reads TGTGCCAGCAGCCGCTCTCCTCGACAGACCAAAAACATTCAGTACTTC.

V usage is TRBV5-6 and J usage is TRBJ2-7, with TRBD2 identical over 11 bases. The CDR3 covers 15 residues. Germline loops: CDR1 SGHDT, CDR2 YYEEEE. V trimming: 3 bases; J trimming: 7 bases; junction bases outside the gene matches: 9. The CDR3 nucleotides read TGTGCCAGCAGCTCGGGACTAGCGGACGCGGGAGAGCAGTACTTC. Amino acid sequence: CASSSGLADAGEQYF.

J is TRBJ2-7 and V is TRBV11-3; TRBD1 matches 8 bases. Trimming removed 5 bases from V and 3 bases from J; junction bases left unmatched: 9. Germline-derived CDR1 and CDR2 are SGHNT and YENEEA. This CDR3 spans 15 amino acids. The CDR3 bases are TGTGCCAGCAGCCTAAGGACAGGGAATATCTACGAGCAGTACTTC. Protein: CASSLRTGNIYEQYF. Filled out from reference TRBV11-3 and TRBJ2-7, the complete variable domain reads EAGVVQSPRYKIIEKKQPVAFWCNPISGHNTLYWYLQNLGQGPELLIRYENEEAVDDSQLPKDRFSAERLKGVDSTLKIQPAELGDSAVYLCASSLRTGNIYEQYFGPGTRLTVT.

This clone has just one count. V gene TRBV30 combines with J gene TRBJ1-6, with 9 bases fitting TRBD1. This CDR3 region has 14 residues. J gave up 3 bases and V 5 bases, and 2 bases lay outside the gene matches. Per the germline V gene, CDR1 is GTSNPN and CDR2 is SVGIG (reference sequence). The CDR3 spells CAWDRGIYNSPLHF. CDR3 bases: TGTGCCTGGGACAGGGGGATCTATAATTCACCCCTCCACTTT.

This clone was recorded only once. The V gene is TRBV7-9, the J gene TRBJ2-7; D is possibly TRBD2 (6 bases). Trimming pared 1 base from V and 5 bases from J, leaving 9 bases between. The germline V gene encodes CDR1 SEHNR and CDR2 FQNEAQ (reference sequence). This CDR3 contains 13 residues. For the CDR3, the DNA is TGTGCCAGCAGCTTAGGATGGGGGGACGAGCAGTACTTC. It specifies CASSLGWGDEQYF. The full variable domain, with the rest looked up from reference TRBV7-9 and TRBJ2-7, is DTGVSQNPRHKITKRGQNVTFRCDPISEHNRLYWYRQTLGQGPEFLTYFQNEAQLEKSRLLSDRFSAERPKGSFSTLEIQRTEQGDSAMYLCASSLGWGDEQYFGPGTRLTVT.

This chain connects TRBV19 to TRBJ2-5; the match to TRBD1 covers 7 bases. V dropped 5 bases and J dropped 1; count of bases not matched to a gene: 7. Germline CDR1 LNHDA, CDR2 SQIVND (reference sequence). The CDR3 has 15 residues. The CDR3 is CASSPTGTPQETQYF. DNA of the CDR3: TGTGCCAGTAGTCCGACAGGGACACCCCAAGAGACCCAGTACTTC.

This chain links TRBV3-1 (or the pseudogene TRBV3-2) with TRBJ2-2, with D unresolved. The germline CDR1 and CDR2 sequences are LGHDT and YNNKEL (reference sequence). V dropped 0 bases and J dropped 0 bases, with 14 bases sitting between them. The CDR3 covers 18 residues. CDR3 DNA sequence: TGTGCCAGCAGCCAAGATAATTGGGCAGGCCCGAACACCGGGGAGCTGTTTTTT. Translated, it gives CASSQDNWAGPNTGELFF.

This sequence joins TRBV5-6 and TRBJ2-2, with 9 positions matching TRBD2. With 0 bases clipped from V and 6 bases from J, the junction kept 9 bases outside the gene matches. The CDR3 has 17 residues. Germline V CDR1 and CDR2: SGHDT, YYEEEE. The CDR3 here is CASSLEVLAGVAGELFF. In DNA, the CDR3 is TGTGCCAGCAGCTTGGAGGTTTTAGCGGGAGTGGCCGGGGAGCTGTTTTTT.

In DNA, the CDR3 is TGTGCCAGCAGCCGAAATTTACAGGGGACTGAAGCTTTCTTT. Its protein is CASSRNLQGTEAFF. This sequence joins TRBV9 and TRBJ1-1; 7 bases agree with TRBD1. The trim removed 4 bases at V and 5 bases at J, leaving 8 bases unmatched. The CDR3 contains 14 residues. Germline-derived CDR1 and CDR2 are SGDLS and YYNGEE.

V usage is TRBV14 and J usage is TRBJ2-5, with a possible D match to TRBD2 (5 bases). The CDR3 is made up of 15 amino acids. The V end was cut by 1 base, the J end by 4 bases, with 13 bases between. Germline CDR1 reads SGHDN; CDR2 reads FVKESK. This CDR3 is CASSQGVALTETQYF. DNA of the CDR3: TGTGCCAGCAGCCAAGGGGTAGCGCTTACAGAGACCCAGTACTTC.

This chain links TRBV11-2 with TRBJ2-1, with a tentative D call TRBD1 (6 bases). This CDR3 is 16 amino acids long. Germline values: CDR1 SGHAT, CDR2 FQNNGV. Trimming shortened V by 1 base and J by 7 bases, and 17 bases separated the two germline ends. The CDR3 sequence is CASSLVVGALGNEQFF. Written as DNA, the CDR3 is TGTGCCAGCAGCTTAGTTGTGGGGGCGCTGGGGAATGAGCAGTTCTTC.

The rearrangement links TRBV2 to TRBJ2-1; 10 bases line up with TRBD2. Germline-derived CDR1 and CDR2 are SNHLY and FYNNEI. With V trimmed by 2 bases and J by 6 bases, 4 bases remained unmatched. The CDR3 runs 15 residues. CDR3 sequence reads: CASSEPSGSPNEQFF. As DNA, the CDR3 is TGTGCCAGCAGTGAACCTAGCGGGAGCCCCAATGAGCAGTTCTTC.

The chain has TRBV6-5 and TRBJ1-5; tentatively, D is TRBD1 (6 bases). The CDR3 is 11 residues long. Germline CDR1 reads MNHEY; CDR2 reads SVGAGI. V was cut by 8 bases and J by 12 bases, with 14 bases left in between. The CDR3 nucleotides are TGTGCCAGCCATGAGGACAGCCTCCAGCATTTT. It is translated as CASHEDSLQHF.

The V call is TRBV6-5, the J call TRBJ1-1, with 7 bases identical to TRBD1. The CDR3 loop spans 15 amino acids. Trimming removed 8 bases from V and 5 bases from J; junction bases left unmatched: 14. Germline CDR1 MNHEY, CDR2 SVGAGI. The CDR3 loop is CASQGVIDRETEAFF. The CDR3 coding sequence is TGTGCCAGCCAGGGGGTTATAGACAGGGAGACTGAAGCTTTCTTT.

The DNA of the CDR3 is TGCGCCAGCAGCCAAGATCCAGGGGCCTATGGCTACACCTTC. This codes for CASSQDPGAYGYTF. The gene calls are TRBV4-3 and TRBJ1-2, with a possible D match to TRBD1 (6 bases). Between the trimmed V and J ends, which lost 0 bases and 4 bases, there was a span of 9 bases. Germline lookup yields CDR1 LGHNA and CDR2 YSLEER. CDR3 length: 14 residues.

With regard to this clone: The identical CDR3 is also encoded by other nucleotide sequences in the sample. The DNA for the CDR3 is TGTGCCAGCAGTTTAGCGGGAGGGGATTACAATGAGCAGTTCTTC. Encoded protein: CASSLAGGDYNEQFF. The V and J genes are TRBV6-5 and TRBJ2-1; TRBD2 agrees at 11 bases. Germline CDR1 reads MNHEY; CDR2 reads SVGAGI. The CDR3 length is 15 residues. V dropped 4 bases and J dropped 4; count of bases not matched to a gene: 3.

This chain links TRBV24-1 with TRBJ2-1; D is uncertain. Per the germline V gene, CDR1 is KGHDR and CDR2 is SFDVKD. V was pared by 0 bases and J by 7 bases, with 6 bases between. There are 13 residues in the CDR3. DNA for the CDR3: TGTGCCACCAGTGATTTGCACGGGAATGAGCAGTTCTTC. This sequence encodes CATSDLHGNEQFF.

CDR3 DNA sequence: TGTGCCAGCAGCCGGAGGCTTGGGGAAACTCCCGGGGAGCTGTTTTTT. Protein product: CASSRRLGETPGELFF. The chain combines TRBV11-3 with TRBJ2-2; perhaps TRBD2 as D (5 bases). The CDR3 contains 16 residues. Germline V gives CDR1 SGHNT, CDR2 YENEEA. V was pared by 5 bases and J by 6 bases, with 19 bases between.

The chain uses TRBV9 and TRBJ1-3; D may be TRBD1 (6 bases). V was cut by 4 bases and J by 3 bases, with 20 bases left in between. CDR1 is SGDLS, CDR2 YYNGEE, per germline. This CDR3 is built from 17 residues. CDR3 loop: CASSPTITRGSGNTIYF. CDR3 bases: TGTGCCAGCAGCCCTACGATCACCAGGGGCAGTGGAAACACCATATATTTT.

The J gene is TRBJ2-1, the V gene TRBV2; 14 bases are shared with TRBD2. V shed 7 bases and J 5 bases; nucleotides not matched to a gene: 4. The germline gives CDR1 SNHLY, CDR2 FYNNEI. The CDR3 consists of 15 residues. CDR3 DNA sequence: TGTGCCAGCAATACGGGACTAGCGGGAGACAATGAGCAGTTCTTC. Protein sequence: CASNTGLAGDNEQFF.